This TCR beta chain is from a study of high-grade serous ovarian cancer treatment subgroups (dated by TCRdb to the early 2020s). For the study in its entirety: Sequencing yielded a mean of around 14,000 reads and 7,000 to 9,000 unique TCR beta rearrangements per sample. Under a laparoscopic triage algorithm, patients with high-grade serous ovarian cancer were grouped by complete gross resection or by neoadjuvant chemotherapy response, and the study profiled the TCR beta repertoires of these patients. Each patient contributed one primary tumor and two metastatic tumor samples, giving some 90 samples in total. Of the approximately 30 patients in the cohort, approximately 10 had no residual disease after primary surgery (R0), approximately 10 were excellent NACT responders, and approximately 10 were poor NACT responders. The full study reports these points: Because bulk tumor TCR sequencing provided no spatial information, insight into HGSC tumor complexity and diversity was limited. The TCR repertoire analyses centered on CDR3, and CDR1 and CDR2 were not analyzed. TCR clonal relatedness was found to be positively correlated with neoantigen level and, by trend, with copy number variation and mutation load derived from whole-genome sequencing. Repertoire similarity between tumors from the same patient ranged from 0.11 to 0.79, while tumors from different patients showed almost no similarity.

Collection of tumor samples took place before definitive surgery or chemotherapy. The MD Anderson Biospecimen Extraction Resource handled genomic DNA extraction, while the MD Anderson Cancer Genomics Laboratory carried out the TCR sequencing. As regards this clone: The antigen it recognizes is unknown. One junction end does not reproduce the germline sequence, and a read error may be involved.

High-throughput TCR profiling via ImmunoSEQ was performed on the roughly 100 tumor samples. Per the original workflow: To measure repertoire diversity, the metrics used were richness (unique productive sequences), clonality, evenness and relatedness, and the Bhattacharyya coefficient was used to assess similarity between samples. A sensitivity analysis excluded TCRs with fewer than two reads and gave consistent conclusions. Entries here come from immuneACCESS through TCRdb and include only in-frame sequences with V and J called. Some clones fail to appear in such tables; in the studies checked, an unresolved V gene covers under half of the shortfall, and the cause of the remainder is unknown. That table furnishes V, J and clone size, whereas the DNA furnished D and trimming. A total of about 12,000 clones appear in this sample, around 90% of them only once. Around 2.7% of the sample lies in the top ten.

CDR1 and CDR2 were assigned from the germline V gene (reference sequence) as SGHNT and YYREEE. From its cysteine to its phenylalanine, the CDR3 spans 15 amino acids. Just the 45-base CDR3 DNA is kept, in frame starting at base 1. Sequenced: tumor tissue. This clonotype was obtained from a human donor with high-grade serous ovarian cancer. The rearrangement combines TRBV5-4 with TRBJ2-2; TRBD2 matches 8 bases in the middle. The DNA sequence reads TGTGCCAGCAGCTCCGGGACTAGTTTTTCCGGGGAGCTGTTCTTT. It codes for CASSSGTSFSGELFF.